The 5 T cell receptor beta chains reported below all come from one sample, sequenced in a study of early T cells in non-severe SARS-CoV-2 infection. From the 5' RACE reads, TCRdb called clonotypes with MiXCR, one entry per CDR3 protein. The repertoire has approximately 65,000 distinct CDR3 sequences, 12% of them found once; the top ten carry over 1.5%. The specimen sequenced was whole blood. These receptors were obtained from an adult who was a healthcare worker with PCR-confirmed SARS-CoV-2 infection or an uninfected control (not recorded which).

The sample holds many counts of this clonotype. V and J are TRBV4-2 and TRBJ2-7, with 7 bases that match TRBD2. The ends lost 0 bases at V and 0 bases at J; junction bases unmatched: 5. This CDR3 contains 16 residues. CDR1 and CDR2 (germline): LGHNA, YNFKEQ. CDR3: CASSQDASGVSYEQYF. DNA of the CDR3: TGTGCCAGCAGCCAAGATGCTAGCGGTGTCTCCTACGAGCAGTACTTC.

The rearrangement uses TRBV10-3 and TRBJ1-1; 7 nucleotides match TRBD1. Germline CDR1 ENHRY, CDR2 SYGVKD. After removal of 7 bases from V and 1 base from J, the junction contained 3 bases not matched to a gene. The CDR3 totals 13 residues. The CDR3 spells CAITRTGNTEAFF. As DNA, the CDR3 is TGTGCCATCACCCGGACAGGGAACACTGAAGCTTTCTTT.

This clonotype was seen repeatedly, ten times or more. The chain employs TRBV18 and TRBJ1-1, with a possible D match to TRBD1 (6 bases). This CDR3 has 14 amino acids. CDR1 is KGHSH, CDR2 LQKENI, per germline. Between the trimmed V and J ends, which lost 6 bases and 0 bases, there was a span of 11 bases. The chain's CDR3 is CASSPGTLNTEAFF. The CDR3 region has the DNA TGTGCCAGCTCGCCCGGGACATTGAACACTGAAGCTTTCTTT.

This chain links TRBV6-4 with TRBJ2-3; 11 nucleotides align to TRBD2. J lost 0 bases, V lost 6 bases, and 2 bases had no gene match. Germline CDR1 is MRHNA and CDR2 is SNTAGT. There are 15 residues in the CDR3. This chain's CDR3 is CASSRTSGSTDTQYF. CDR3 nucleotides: TGTGCCAGCAGCCGGACTAGCGGGAGCACAGATACGCAGTATTTT.

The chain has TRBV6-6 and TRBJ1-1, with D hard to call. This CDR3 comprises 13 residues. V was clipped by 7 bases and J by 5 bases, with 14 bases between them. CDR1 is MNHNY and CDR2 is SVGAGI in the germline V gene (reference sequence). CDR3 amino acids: CASKGVQRTEAFF. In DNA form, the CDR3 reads TGTGCCAGCAAAGGAGTACAGAGAACTGAAGCTTTCTTT.